This T cell receptor (beta chain) was profiled in a study of CD8+CD57+ T cells in acquired aplastic anemia. Study-wide background: The study obtained an average of around 2.9 ug of DNA from sorted CD4+ and CD8+ cells.

This clonotype has just a few counts. The CDR3 is made up of 14 amino acids. With 5 bases clipped from V and 4 bases from J, the junction kept 5 bases outside the gene matches. Per the germline V gene, CDR1 is MNHEY and CDR2 is SVGAGI. Before being chosen for sequencing, patients had shown CD8+CD57+ cell expansion by flow cytometry. There was no therapy given to any patient before the blood sampling took place. Genomic DNA templated the TCR beta VDJ and CDR3 profiling. TCRdb re-analysed the reads in MiXCR, keeping a single row per CDR3 protein. Counted here are roughly 190,000 distinct CDR3 sequences, around 45% occurring once; the ten biggest clones make up 8% to 10%.

The clonotype originates from a human donor with aplastic anemia. The J gene is TRBJ2-5, the V gene TRBV6-5, with 9 bases that match TRBD1. Sequenced sample: sorted CD4+, CD8+, or CD8+CD57+ T cells (not recorded which) from PBMCs. CDR3 coding DNA: TGTGCCAGCAGTGCTTTGACAGGGGGAGAGACCCAGTACTTC. Translating gives CASSALTGGETQYF.